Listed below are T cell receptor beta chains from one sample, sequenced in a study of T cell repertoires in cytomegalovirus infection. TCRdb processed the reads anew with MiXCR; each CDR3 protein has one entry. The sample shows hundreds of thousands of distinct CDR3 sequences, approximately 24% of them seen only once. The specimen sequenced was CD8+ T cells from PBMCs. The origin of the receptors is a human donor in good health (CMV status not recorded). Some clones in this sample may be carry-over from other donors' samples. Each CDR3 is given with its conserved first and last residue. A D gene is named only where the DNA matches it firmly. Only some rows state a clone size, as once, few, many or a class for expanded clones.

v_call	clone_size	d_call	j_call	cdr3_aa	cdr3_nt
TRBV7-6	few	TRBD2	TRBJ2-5	CASSRLAGPRGETQYF	TGTGCCAGCAGCCGACTAGCGGGGCCGAGAGGAGAGACCCAGTACTTC
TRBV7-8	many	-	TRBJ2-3	CASSPPGEGDTQYF	TGTGCCAGCAGCCCCCCCGGCGAGGGAGATACGCAGTATTTT
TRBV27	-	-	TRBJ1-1	CASSLTTGNMNTEAFF	TGTGCCAGCAGTTTAACTACCGGGAATATGAACACTGAAGCTTTCTTT
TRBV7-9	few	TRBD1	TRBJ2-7	CASSSRQGVTYEQYF	TGTGCCAGCAGCTCCCGACAGGGGGTAACCTACGAGCAGTACTTC
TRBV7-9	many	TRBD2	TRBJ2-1	CATFGGLAIPSSYNEQFF	TGTGCCACCTTTGGGGGACTAGCCATTCCCTCCTCCTACAATGAGCAGTTCTTC
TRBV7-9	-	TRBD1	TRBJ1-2	CASGPPGGDYGYTF	TGTGCCAGCGGGCCCCCAGGGGGAGACTATGGCTACACCTTC
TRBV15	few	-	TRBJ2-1	CATSSWYNEQFF	TGTGCCACCAGCAGTTGGTACAATGAGCAGTTCTTC
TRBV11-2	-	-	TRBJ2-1	CASSLQLYNEQFF	TGTGCCAGCAGCTTACAATTGTACAATGAGCAGTTCTTC
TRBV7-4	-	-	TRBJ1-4	CARPLRRDGEKLFF	TGTGCCCGCCCTTTACGTCGGGACGGTGAAAAACTGTTTTTT
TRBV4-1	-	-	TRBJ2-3	CASSHLTSARDTQYF	TGCGCCAGCAGCCACCTTACTAGTGCCAGGGATACGCAGTATTTT
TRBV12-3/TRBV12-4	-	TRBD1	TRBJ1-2	CASSLAPIGGAYGYTF	TGTGCCAGCAGTTTAGCCCCGATAGGGGGCGCCTATGGCTACACCTTC
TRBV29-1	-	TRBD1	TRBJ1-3	CSVPTGGGTIYF	TGCAGCGTCCCGACAGGGGGCGGCACCATATATTTT
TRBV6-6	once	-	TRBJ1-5	CTSSYSRRGGEQPQHF	TGTACCAGCAGTTACTCCCGACGCGGGGGCGAGCAGCCCCAGCATTTT
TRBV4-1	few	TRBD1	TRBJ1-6	CASSGGRDRSSYNSPLHF	TGCGCCAGCAGCGGAGGCCGGGACAGGAGCTCCTATAATTCACCCCTCCACTTT
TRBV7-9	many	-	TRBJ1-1	CASSLGGGGNTEAFF	TGTGCCAGCAGCTTAGGAGGGGGGGGTAACACTGAAGCTTTCTTT
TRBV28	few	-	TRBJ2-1	CASSPAGAADEQFF	TGTGCCAGCAGTCCCGCGGGGGCGGCCGATGAGCAGTTCTTC
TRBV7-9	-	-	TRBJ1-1	CASSRQASGNTEAFF	TGTGCCAGCAGCCGGCAGGCTTCGGGGAACACTGAAGCTTTCTTT
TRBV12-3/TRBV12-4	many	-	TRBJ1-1	CASSYQVNTEAFF	TGTGCCAGCAGTTATCAAGTGAACACTGAAGCTTTCTTT
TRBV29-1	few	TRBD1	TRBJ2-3	CSVDRGIDTQYF	TGCAGCGTGGACAGGGGTATAGATACGCAGTATTTT
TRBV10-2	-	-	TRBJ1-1	CASSESGGHLDTEAFF	TGCGCCAGCAGTGAGTCAGGTGGGCATTTGGACACTGAAGCTTTCTTT
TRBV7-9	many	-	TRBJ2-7	CASSLVGFEQGYEQYF	TGTGCCAGCAGCTTAGTCGGATTCGAACAGGGCTACGAGCAGTACTTC
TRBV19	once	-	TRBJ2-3	CASSSWGNTQYF	TGTGCCAGTAGTTCTTGGGGAAATACGCAGTATTTT
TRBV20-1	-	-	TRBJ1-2	CSARERQHYGYTF	TGCAGTGCTAGAGAACGACAGCACTATGGCTACACCTTC
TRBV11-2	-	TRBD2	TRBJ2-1	CASSFRRGGLNEQFF	TGTGCCAGCAGCTTTAGGCGGGGGGGCCTTAATGAGCAGTTCTTC
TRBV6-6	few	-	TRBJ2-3	CASSRGRGHTDTQYF	TGTGCCAGCAGCCGCGGAAGGGGTCACACAGATACGCAGTATTTT
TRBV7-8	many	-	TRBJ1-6	CASSLAKGLGSPLHF	TGTGCCAGCAGCTTAGCTAAGGGGCTTGGGTCACCCCTCCACTTT
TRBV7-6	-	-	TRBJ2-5	CASSLAGRWETQYF	TGTGCCAGCAGCTTAGCGGGGCGGTGGGAGACCCAGTACTTC
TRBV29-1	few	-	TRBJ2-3	CSAGEGGGTDTQYF	TGCAGCGCCGGCGAAGGGGGGGGGACAGATACGCAGTATTTT
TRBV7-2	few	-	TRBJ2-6	CASSLDGGWPSGANVLTF	TGTGCCAGCAGCTTAGATGGGGGTTGGCCCTCTGGGGCCAACGTCCTGACTTTC
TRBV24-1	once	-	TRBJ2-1	CATSDLKEGAYNEQFF	TGTGCCACCAGTGATTTGAAGGAAGGGGCCTACAATGAGCAGTTCTTC
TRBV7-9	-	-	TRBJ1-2	CANSSGTANYGYTF	TGTGCCAACAGCTCGGGGACGGCTAACTATGGCTACACCTTC
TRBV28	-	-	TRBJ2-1	CASRDGHTYNEQFF	TGTGCCAGCAGGGACGGACATACCTACAATGAGCAGTTCTTC
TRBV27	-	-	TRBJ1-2	CASTLSRGSRYGYTF	TGTGCCAGCACCCTAAGCCGGGGGTCGCGGTATGGCTACACCTTC
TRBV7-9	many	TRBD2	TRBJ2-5	CASSRTSDQETQYF	TGTGCCAGCAGCCGGACTAGCGACCAAGAGACCCAGTACTTC
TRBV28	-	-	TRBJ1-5	CASSLNDLWEPQHF	TGTGCCAGCAGTTTAAACGATCTCTGGGAGCCCCAGCATTTT